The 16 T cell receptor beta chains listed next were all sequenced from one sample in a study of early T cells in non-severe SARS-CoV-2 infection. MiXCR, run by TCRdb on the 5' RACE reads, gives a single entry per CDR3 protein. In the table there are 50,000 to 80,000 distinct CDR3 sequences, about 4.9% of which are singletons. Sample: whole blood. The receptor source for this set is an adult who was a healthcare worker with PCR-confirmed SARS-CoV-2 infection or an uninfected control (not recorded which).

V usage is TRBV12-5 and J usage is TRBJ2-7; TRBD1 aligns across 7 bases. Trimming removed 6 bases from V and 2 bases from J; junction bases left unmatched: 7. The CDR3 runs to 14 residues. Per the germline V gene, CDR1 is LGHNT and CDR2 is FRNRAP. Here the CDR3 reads CASGRGGLPYEQYF. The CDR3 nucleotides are TGTGCTAGTGGGCGAGGGGGCCTCCCCTACGAGCAGTACTTC.

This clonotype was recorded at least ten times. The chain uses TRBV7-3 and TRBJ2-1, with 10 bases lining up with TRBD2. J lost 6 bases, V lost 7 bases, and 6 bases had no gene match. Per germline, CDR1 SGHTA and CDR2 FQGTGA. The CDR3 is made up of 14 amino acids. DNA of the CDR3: TGTGCCAGCACAGAACTAGCGGGAATCAATGAGCAGTTCTTC. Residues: CASTELAGINEQFF.

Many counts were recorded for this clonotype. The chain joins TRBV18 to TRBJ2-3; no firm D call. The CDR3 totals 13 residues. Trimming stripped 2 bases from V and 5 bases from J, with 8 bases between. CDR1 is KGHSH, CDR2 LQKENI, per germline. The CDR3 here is CASSPSGKDTQYF. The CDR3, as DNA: TGTGCCAGCTCACCATCGGGTAAAGATACGCAGTATTTT. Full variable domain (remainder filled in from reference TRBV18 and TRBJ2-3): NAGVMQNPRHLVRRRGQEARLRCSPMKGHSHVYWYRQLPEEGLKFMVYLQKENIIDESGMPKERFSAEFPKEGPSILRIQQVVRGDSAAYFCASSPSGKDTQYFGPGTRLTVL.

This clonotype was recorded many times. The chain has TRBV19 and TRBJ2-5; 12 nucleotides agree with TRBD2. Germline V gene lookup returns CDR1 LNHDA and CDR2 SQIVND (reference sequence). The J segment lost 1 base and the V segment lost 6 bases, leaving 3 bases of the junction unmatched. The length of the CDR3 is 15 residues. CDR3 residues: CASSPLAGGQETQYF. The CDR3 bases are TGTGCCAGTAGCCCACTAGCGGGGGGCCAAGAGACCCAGTACTTC.

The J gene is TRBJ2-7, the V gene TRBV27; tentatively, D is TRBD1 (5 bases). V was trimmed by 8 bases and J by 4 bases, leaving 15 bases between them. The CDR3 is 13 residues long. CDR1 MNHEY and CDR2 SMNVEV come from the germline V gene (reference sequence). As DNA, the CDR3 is TGTGCCAGCGGGCACCCTTCAGGGTACGAGCAGTACTTC. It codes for CASGHPSGYEQYF.

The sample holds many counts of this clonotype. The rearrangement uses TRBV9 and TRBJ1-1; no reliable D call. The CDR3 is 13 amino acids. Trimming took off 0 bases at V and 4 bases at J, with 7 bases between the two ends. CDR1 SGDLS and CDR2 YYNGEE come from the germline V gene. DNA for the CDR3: TGTGCCAGCAGCGTAGCTTGGAGCACTGAAGCTTTCTTT. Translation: CASSVAWSTEAFF.

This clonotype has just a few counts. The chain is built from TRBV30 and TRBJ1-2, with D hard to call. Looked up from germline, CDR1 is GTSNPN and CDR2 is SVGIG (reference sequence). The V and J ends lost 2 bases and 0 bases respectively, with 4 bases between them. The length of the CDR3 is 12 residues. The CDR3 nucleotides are TGTGCCTGGAGTACTTCTAACTATGGCTACACCTTC. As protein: CAWSTSNYGYTF. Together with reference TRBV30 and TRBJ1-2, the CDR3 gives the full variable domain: SQTIHQWPATLVQPVGSPLSLECTVEGTSNPNLYWYRQAAGRGLQLLFYSVGIGQISSEVPQNLSASRPQDRQFILSSKKLLLSDSGFYLCAWSTSNYGYTFGSGTRLTVV.

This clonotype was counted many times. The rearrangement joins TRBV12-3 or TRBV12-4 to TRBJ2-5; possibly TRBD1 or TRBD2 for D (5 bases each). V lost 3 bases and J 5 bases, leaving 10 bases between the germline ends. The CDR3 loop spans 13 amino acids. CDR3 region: CASSFQGDETQYF. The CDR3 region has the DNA TGTGCCAGCAGTTTTCAAGGGGACGAGACCCAGTACTTC.

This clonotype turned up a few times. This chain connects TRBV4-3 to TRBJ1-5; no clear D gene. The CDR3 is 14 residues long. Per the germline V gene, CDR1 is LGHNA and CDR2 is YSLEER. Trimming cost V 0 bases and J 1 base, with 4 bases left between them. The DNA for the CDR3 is TGCGCCAGCAGCCAAGATGCCAGCAATCAGCCCCAGCATTTT. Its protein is CASSQDASNQPQHF.

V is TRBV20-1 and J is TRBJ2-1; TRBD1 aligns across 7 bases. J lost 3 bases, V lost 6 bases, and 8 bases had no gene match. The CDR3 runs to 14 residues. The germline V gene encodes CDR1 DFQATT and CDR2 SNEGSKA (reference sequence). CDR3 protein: CSAETGSNYNEQFF. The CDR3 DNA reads TGCAGTGCCGAGACAGGGTCTAACTACAATGAGCAGTTCTTC.

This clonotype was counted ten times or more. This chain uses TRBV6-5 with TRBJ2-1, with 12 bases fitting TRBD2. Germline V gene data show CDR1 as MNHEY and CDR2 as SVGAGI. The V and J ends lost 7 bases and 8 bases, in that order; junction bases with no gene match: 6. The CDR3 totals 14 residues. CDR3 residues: CASTETSGGYEQFF. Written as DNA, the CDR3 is TGTGCCAGCACCGAGACTAGCGGGGGTTATGAGCAGTTCTTC.

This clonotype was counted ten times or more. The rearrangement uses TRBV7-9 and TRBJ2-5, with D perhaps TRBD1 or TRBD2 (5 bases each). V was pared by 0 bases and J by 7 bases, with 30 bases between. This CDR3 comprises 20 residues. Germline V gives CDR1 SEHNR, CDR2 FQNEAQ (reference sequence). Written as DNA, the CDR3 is TGTGCCAGCAGCTTAGCGTTAAGTCGGGCCCGGGACCGCACAGGAGGGACCCAGTACTTC. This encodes CASSLALSRARDRTGGTQYF.

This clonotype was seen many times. The DNA of the CDR3 is TGTGCCAGCAGCGCCCGGGAGGGACCAAATGAAAAACTGTTTTTT. It is translated as CASSAREGPNEKLFF. The chain joins TRBV13 to TRBJ1-4, with TRBD1 as a possible D gene (5 bases). The ends were cut back, 5 bases at V and 5 bases at J, with 15 bases in the middle. Germline CDR1 reads PRHDT; CDR2 reads FYEKMQ (reference sequence). CDR3 length equals 15 residues.

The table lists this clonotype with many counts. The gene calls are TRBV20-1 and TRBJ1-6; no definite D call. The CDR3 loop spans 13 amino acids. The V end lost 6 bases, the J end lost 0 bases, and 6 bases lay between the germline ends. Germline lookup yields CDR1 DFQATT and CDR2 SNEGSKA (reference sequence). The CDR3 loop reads CSAPSSYNSPLHF. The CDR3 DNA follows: TGCAGTGCCCCCAGCTCCTATAATTCACCCCTCCACTTT.

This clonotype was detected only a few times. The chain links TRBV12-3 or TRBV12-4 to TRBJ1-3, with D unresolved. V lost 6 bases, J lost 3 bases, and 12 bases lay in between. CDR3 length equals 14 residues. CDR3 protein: CASSRGLGGNTIYF. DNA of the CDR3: TGTGCCAGCAGCCGTGGTCTCGGTGGAAACACCATATATTTT.

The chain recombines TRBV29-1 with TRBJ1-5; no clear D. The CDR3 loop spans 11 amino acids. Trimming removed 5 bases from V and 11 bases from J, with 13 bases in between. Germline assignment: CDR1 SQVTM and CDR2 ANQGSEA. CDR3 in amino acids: CSVPDGGTQHF. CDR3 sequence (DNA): TGCAGCGTTCCAGACGGTGGGACCCAGCATTTT.